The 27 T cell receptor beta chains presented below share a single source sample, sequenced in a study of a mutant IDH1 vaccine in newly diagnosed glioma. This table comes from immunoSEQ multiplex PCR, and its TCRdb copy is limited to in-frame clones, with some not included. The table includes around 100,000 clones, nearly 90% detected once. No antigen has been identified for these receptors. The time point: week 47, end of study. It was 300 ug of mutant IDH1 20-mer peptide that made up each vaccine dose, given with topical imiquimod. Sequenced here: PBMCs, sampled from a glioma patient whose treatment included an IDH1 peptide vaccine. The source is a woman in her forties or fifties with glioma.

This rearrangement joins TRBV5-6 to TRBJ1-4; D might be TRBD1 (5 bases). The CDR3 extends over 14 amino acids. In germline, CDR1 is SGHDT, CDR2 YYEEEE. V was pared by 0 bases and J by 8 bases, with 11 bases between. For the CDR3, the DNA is TGTGCCAGCAGCTTGGTGGGGCGGGAGGAAAAACTGTTTTTT. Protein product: CASSLVGREEKLFF.

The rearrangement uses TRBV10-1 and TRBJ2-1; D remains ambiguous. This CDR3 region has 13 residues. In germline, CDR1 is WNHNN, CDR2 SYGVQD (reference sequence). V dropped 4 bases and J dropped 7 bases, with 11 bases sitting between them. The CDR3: CASSARLKNEQFF. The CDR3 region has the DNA TGCGCCAGCAGTGCCCGCCTGAAGAATGAGCAGTTCTTC.

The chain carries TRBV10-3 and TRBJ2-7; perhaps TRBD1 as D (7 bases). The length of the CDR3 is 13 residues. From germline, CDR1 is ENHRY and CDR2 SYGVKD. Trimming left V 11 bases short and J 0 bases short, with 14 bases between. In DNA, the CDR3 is TGTGCCGCCGGGGGACAGAGCTCCTACGAGCAGTACTTC. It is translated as CAAGGQSSYEQYF.

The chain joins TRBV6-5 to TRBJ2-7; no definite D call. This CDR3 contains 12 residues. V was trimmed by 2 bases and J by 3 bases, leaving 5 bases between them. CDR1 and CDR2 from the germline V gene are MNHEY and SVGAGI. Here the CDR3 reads CASSYPDYEQYF. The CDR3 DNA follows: TGTGCCAGCAGTTACCCTGACTACGAGCAGTACTTC.

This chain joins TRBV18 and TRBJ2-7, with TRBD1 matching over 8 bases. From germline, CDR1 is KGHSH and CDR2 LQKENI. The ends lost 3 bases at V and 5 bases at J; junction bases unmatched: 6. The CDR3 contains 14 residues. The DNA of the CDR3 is TGTGCCAGCTCACCGGACAGGGTCAAGGACGAGCAGTACTTC. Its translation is CASSPDRVKDEQYF. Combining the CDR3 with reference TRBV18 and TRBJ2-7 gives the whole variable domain NAGVMQNPRHLVRRRGQEARLRCSPMKGHSHVYWYRQLPEEGLKFMVYLQKENIIDESGMPKERFSAEFPKEGPSILRIQQVVRGDSAAYFCASSPDRVKDEQYFGPGTRLTVT.

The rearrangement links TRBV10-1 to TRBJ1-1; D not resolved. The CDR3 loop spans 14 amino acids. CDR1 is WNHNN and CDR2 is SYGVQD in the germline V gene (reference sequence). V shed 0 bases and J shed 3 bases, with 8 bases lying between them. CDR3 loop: CASSESGLYTEAFF. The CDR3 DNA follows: TGCGCCAGCAGTGAGTCAGGGCTTTACACTGAAGCTTTCTTT.

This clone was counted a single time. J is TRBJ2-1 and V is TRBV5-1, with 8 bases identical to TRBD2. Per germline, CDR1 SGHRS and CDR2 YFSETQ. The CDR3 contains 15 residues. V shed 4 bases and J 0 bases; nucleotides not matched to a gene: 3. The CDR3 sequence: CASSPLADSYNEQFF. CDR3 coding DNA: TGCGCCAGCAGCCCACTAGCGGACTCCTACAATGAGCAGTTCTTC.

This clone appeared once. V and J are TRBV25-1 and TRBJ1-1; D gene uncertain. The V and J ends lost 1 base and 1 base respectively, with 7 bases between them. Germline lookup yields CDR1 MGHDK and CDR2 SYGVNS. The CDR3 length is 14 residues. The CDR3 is CASSEWLGNTEAFF. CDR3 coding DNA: TGTGCCAGCAGTGAATGGTTAGGGAACACTGAAGCTTTCTTT.

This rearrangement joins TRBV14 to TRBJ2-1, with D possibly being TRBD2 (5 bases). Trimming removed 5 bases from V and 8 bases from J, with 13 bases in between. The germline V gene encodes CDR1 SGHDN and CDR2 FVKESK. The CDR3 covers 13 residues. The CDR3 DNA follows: TGTGCCAGCAGCTCCCGAAGGCGGGATGAGCAGTTCTTC. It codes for CASSSRRRDEQFF.

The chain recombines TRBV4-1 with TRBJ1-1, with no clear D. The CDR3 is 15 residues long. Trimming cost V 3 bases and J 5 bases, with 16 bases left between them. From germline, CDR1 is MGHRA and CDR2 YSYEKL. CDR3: CASSQAYRGRTEAFF. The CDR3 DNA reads TGCGCCAGCAGCCAGGCCTACCGAGGACGGACTGAAGCTTTCTTT.

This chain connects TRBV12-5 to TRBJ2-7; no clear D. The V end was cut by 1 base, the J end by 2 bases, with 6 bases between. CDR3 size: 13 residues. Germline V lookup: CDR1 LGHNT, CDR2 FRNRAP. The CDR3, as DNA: TGTGCTAGTGGTTTGGACAGCCCCTACGAGCAGTACTTC. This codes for CASGLDSPYEQYF.

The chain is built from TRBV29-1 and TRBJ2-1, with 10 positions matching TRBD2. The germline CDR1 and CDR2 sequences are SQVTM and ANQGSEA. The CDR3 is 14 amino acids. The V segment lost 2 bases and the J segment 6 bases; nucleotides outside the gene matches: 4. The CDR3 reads CSVELAGAGNEQFF. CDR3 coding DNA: TGCAGCGTTGAACTAGCGGGAGCGGGCAATGAGCAGTTCTTC.

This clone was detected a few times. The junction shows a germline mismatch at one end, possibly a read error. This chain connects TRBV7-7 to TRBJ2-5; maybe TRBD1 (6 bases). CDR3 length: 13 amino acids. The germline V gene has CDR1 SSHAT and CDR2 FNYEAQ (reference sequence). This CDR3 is CASSRTAQETQYF. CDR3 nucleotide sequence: TGTGCTAGCAGCCGGACAGCCCAAGAGACCCAGTACTTC.

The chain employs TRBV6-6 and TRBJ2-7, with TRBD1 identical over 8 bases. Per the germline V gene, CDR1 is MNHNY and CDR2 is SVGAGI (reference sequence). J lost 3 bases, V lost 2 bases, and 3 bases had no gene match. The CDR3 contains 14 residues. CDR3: CASSYVTGDYEQYF. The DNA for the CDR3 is TGTGCCAGCAGTTACGTGACAGGGGACTACGAGCAGTACTTC.

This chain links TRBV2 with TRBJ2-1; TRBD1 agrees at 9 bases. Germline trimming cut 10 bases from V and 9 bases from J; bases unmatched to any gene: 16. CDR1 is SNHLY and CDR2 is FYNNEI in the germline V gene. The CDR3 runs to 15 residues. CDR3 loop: CANLKDRGALGEQFF. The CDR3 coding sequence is TGTGCCAACCTAAAGGACAGGGGCGCGCTAGGTGAGCAGTTCTTC.

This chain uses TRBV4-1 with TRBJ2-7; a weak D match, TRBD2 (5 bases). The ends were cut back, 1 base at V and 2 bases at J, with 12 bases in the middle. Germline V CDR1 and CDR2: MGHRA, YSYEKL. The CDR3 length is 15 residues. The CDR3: CASSQGTRDTYEQYF. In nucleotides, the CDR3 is TGCGCCAGCAGCCAAGGGACCCGGGATACCTACGAGCAGTACTTC.

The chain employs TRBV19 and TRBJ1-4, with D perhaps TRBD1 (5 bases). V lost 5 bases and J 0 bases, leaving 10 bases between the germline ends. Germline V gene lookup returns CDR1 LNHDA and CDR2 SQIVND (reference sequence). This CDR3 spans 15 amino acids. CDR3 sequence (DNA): TGTGCCAGTAGTGGTGGGGGAGCAACTAATGAAAAACTGTTTTTT. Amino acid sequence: CASSGGGATNEKLFF.

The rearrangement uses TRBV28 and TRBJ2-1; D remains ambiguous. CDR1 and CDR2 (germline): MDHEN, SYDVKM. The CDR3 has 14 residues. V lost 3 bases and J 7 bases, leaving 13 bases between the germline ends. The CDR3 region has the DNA TGTGCCAGCAGTTTGGCATACACCCTAAATGAGCAGTTCTTC. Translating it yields CASSLAYTLNEQFF. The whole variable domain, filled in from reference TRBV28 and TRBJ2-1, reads DVKVTQSSRYLVKRTGEKVFLECVQDMDHENMFWYRQDPGLGLRLIYFSYDVKMKEKGDIPEGYSVSREKKERFSLILESASTNQTSMYLCASSLAYTLNEQFFGPGTRLTVL.

The CDR3 loop is CASSVAGYQETQYF. DNA of the CDR3: TGTGCCAGCAGCGTAGCGGGGTACCAAGAGACCCAGTACTTC. This chain links TRBV9 with TRBJ2-5; tentative D call: TRBD2 (5 bases). Germline CDR1 SGDLS, CDR2 YYNGEE. V was clipped by 0 bases and J by 0 bases, with 6 bases between them. The CDR3 length is 14 residues.

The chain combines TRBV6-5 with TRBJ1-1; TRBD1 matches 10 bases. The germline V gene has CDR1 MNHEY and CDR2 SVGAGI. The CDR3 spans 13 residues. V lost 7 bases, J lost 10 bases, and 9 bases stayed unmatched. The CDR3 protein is CASNPRQGAGAFF. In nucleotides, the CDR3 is TGTGCCAGCAATCCTAGACAGGGGGCCGGAGCTTTCTTT.

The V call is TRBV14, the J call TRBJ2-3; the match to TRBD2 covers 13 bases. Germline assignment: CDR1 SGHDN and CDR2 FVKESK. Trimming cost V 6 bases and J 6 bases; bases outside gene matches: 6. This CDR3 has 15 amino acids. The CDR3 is CASSWTSGSWDTQYF. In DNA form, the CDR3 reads TGTGCCAGCAGTTGGACTAGCGGGAGTTGGGATACGCAGTATTTT.

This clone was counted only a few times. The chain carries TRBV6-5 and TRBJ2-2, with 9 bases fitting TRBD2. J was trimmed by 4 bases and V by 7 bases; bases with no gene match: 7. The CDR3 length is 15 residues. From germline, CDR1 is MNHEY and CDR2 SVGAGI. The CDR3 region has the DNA TGTGCCAGCACCCTTAGCGGGAGCGTCACCGGGGAGCTGTTTTTT. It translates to CASTLSGSVTGELFF.

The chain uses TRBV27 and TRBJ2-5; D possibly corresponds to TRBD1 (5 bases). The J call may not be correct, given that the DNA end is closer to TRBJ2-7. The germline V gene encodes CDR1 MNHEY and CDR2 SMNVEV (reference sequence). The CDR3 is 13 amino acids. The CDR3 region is CASSSGDSNEQYF. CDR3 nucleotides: TGTGCCAGCAGTTCAGGCGACAGCAACGAGCAGTACTTC.

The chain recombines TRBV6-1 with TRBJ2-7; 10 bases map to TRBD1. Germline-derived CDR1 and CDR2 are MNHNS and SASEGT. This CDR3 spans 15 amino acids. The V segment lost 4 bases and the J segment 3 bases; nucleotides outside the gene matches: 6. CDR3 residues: CASSASGTGDYEQYF. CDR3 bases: TGTGCCAGCAGTGCTTCCGGGACAGGGGACTACGAGCAGTACTTC.

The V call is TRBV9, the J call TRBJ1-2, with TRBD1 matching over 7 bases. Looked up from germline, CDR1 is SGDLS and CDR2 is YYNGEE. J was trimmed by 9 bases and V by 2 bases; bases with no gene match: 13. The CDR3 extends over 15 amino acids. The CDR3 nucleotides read TGTGCCAGCAGCGTCAGCGACAGGGTAGAAGGTAGCTACACCTTC. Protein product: CASSVSDRVEGSYTF. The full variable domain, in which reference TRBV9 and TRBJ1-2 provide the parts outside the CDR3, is DSGVTQTPKHLITATGQRVTLRCSPRSGDLSVYWYQQSLDQGLQFLIQYYNGEERAKGNILERFSAQQFPDLHSELNLSSLELGDSALYFCASSVSDRVEGSYTFGSGTRLTVV.

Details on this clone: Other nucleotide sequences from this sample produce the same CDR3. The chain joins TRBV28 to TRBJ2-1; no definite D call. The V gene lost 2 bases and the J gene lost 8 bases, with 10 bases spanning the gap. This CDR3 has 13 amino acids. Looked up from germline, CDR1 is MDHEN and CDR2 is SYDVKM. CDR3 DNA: TGTGCCAGCAGTTTACTCCTGGTCTATGAGCAGTTCTTC. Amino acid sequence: CASSLLLVYEQFF.

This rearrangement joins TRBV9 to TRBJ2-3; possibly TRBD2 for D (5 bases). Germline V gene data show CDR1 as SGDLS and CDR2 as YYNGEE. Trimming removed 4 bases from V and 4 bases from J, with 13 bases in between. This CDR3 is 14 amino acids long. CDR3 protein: CASSLERQSDTQYF. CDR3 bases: TGTGCCAGCAGCTTAGAGCGGCAGTCAGATACGCAGTATTTT.